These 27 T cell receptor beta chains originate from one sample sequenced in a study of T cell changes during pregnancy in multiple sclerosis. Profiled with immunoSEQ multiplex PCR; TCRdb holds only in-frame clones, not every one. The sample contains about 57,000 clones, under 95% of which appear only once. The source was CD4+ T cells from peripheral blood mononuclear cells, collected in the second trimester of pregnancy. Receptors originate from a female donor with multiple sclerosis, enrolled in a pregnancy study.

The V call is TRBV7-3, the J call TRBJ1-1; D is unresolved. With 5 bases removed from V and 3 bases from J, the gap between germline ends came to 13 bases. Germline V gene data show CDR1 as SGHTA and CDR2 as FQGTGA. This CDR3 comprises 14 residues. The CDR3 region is CASSPLGPDTEAFF. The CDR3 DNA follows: TGTGCCAGCAGCCCCTTGGGCCCGGACACTGAAGCTTTCTTT. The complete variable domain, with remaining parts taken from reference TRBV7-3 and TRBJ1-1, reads GAGVSQTPSNKVTEKGKYVELRCDPISGHTALYWYRQSLGQGPEFLIYFQGTGAADDSGLPNDRFFAVRPEGSVSTLKIQRTERGDSAVYLCASSPLGPDTEAFFGQGTRLTVV.

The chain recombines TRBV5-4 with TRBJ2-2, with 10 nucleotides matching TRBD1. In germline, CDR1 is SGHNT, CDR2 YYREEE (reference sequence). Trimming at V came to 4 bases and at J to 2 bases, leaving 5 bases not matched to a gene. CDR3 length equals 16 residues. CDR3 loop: CASSRDRGGNTGELFF. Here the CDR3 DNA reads TGTGCCAGCAGCCGGGACAGGGGCGGTAACACCGGGGAGCTGTTTTTT.

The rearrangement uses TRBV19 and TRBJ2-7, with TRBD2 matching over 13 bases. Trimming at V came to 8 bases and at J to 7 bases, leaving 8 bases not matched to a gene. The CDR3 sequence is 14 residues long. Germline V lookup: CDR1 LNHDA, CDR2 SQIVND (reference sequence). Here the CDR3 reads CASSSTSGRHEQYF. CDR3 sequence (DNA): TGTGCCAGTTCCTCGACTAGCGGGAGGCATGAGCAGTACTTC.

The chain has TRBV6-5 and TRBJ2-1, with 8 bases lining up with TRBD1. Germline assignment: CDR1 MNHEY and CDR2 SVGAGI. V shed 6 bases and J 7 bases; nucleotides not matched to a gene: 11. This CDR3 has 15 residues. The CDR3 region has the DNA TGTGCCAGCAGCGAAACAGGGGGAAGATCGAATGAGCAGTTCTTC. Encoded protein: CASSETGGRSNEQFF.

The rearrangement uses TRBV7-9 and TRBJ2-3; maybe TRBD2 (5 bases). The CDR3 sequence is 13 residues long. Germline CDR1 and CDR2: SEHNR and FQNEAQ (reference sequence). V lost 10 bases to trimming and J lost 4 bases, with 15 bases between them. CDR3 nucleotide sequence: TGTGCCACCCGACGAGCGGAGGCAGATACGCAGTATTTT. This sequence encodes CATRRAEADTQYF.

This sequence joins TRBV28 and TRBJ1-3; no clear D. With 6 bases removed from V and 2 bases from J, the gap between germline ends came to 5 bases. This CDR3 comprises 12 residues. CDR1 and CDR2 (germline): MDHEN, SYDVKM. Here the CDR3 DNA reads TGTGCCAGCAGGCGGGCTGGAAACACCATATATTTT. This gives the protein CASRRAGNTIYF.

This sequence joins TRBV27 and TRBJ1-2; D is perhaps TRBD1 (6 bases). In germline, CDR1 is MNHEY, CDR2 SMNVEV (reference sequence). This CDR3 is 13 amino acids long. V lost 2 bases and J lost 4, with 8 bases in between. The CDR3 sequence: CASSLQGSYGYTF. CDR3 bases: TGTGCCAGCAGTTTACAGGGGTCCTATGGCTACACCTTC.

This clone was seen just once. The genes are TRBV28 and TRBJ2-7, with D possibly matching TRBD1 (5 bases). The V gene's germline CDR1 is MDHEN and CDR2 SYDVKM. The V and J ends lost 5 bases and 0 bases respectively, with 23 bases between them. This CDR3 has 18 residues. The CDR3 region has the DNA TGTGCCAGCAGTCCCCTTAGGGCCCCTTGGCAGGGCTCCTACGAGCAGTACTTC. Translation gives CASSPLRAPWQGSYEQYF.

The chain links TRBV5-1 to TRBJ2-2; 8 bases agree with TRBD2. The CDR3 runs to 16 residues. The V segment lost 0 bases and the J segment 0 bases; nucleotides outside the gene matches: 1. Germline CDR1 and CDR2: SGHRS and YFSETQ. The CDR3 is CASSLAGLANTGELFF. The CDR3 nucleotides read TGCGCCAGCAGCTTGGCGGGACTAGCGAACACCGGGGAGCTGTTTTTT.

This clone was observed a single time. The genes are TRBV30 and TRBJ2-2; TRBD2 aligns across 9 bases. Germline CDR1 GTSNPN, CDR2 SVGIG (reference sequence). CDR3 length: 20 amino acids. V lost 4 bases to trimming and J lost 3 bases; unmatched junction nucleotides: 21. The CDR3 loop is CAWKALRGSGRPGDTGELFF. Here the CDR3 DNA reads TGTGCCTGGAAGGCCCTCCGAGGTAGCGGGAGACCAGGAGACACCGGGGAGCTGTTTTTT. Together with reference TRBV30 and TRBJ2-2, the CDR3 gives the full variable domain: SQTIHQWPATLVQPVGSPLSLECTVEGTSNPNLYWYRQAAGRGLQLLFYSVGIGQISSEVPQNLSASRPQDRQFILSSKKLLLSDSGFYLCAWKALRGSGRPGDTGELFFGEGSRLTVL.

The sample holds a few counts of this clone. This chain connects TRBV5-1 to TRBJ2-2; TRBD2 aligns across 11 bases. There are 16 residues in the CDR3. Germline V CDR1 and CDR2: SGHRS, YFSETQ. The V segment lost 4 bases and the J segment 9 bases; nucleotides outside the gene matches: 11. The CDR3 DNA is TGCGCCAGCAGCGACTTAGCGGGAGGGTTTGGCCGGGAGCTGTTTTTT. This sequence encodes CASSDLAGGFGRELFF.

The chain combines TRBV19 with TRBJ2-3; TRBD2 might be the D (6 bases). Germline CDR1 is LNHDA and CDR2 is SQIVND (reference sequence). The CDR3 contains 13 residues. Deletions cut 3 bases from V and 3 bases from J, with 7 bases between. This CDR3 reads CASSMGGTDTQYF. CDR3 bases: TGTGCCAGTAGTATGGGGGGAACAGATACGCAGTATTTT.

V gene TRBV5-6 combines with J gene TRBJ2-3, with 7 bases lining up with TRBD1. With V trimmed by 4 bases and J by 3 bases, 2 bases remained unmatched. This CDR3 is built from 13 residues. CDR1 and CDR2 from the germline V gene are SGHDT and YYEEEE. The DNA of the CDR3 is TGTGCCAGCAGCGAACAGGGGACAGATACGCAGTATTTT. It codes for CASSEQGTDTQYF.

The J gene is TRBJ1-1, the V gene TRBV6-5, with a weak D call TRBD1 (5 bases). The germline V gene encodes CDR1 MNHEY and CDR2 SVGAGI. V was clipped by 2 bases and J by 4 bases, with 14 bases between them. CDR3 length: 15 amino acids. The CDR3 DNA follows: TGTGCCAGCAGTTACCGGAGGGGCCCAGGCACTGAAGCTTTCTTT. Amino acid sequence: CASSYRRGPGTEAFF.

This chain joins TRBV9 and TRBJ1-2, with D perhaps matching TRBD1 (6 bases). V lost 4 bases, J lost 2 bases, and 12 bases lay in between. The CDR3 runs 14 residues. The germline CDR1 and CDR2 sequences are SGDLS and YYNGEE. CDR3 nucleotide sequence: TGTGCCAGCAGCCGGACAGACGAAAACTATGGCTACACCTTC. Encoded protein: CASSRTDENYGYTF.

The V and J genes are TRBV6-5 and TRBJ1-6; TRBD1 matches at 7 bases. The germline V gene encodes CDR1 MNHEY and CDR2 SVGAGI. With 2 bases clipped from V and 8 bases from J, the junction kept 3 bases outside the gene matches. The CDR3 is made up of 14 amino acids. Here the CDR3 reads CASSYDRDYSPLHF. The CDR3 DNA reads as TGTGCCAGCAGTTACGACAGGGACTATTCACCCCTCCACTTT.

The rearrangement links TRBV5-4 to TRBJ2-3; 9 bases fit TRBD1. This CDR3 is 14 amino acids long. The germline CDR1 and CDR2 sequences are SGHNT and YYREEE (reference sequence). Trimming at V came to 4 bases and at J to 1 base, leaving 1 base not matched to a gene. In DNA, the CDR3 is TGTGCCAGCAGCCGGGACAGGGGCACAGATACGCAGTATTTT. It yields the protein CASSRDRGTDTQYF.

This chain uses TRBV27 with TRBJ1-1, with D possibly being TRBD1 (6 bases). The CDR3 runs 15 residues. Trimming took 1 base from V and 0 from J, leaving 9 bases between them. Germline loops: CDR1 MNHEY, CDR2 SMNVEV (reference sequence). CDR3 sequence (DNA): TGTGCCAGCAGTTTATATGGGGGCCTGAACACTGAAGCTTTCTTT. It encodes CASSLYGGLNTEAFF.

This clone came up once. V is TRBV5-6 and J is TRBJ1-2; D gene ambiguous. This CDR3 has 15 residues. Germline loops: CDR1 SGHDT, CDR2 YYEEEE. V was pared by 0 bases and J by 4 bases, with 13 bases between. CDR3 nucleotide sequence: TGTGCCAGCAGCTTGGGCCTGAGGGCGACCTATGGCTACACCTTC. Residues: CASSLGLRATYGYTF.

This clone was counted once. This chain's CDR3 is CASSELTVNEQFF. CDR3 DNA: TGTGCCAGCAGTGAACTGACAGTCAATGAGCAGTTCTTC. V and J are TRBV2 and TRBJ2-1, with a tentative D call TRBD1 (5 bases). V shed 2 bases and J shed 6 bases, with 8 bases lying between them. The germline CDR1 and CDR2 sequences are SNHLY and FYNNEI. The CDR3 is 13 residues long.

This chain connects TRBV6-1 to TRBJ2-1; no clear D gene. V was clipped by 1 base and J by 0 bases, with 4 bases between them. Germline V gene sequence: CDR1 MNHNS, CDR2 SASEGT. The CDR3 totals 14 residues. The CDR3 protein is CASSEELSYNEQFF. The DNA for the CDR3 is TGTGCCAGCAGTGAAGAACTCTCCTACAATGAGCAGTTCTTC.

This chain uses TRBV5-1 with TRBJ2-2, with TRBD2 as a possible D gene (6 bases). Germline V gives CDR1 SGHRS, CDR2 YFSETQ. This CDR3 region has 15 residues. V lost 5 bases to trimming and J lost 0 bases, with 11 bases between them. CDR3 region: CASRWTTSNTGELFF. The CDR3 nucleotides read TGCGCCAGCAGGTGGACTACCTCGAACACCGGGGAGCTGTTTTTT.

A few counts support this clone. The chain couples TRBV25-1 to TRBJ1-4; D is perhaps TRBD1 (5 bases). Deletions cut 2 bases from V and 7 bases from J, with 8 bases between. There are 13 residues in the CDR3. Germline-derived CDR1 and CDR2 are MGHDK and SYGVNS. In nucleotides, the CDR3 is TGTGCCAGCAGTGAAGGGGGAGGTGAAAAACTGTTTTTT. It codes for CASSEGGGEKLFF.

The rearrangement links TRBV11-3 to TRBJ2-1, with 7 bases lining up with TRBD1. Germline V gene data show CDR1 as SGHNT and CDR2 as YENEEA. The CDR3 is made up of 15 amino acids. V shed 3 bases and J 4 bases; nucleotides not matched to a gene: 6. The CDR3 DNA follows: TGTGCCAGCAGCTTGGAACAGGGGAAATACAATGAGCAGTTCTTC. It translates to CASSLEQGKYNEQFF. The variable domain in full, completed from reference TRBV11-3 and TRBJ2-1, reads EAGVVQSPRYKIIEKKQPVAFWCNPISGHNTLYWYLQNLGQGPELLIRYENEEAVDDSQLPKDRFSAERLKGVDSTLKIQPAELGDSAVYLCASSLEQGKYNEQFFGPGTRLTVL.

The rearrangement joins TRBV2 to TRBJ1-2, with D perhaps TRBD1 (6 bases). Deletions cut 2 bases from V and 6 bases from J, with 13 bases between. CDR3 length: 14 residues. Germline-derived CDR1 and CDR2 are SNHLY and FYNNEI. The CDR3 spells CASSERQAMNGYTF. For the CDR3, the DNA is TGTGCCAGCAGTGAAAGACAGGCGATGAATGGCTACACCTTC.

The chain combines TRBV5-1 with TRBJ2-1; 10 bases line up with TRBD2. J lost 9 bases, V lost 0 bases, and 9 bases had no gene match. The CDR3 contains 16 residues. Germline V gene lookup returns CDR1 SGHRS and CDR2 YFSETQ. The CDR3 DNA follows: TGCGCCAGCAGCTTGGAGCCTAGCGGGAGTCGTGGTGAGCAGTTCTTC. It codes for CASSLEPSGSRGEQFF.

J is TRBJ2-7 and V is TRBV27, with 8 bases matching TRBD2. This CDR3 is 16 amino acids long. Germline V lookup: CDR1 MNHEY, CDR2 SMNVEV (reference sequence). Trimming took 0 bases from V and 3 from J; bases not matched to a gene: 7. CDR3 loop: CASSLSRAGVGYEQYF. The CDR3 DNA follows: TGTGCCAGCAGTTTATCCAGAGCGGGAGTGGGCTACGAGCAGTACTTC.